The 23 T cell receptor beta chains listed next were all sequenced from one sample in a study of T cells in Graves' hyperthyroidism and ophthalmopathy. Authors of the study amplified TCR beta CDR3 regions from RNA transcripts. With the HTBI primer set, the TCR CDR3 went through a first round of RT-PCR. TCRdb processed the multiplex PCR reads anew with MiXCR; each CDR3 protein has one entry. Of roughly 420,000 distinct CDR3 sequences listed, 15% to 19% were seen once; the top ten hold 7.5% to 9%. The sample consisted of blood. The receptors originated from a woman between 18 and 29 years old with Graves' hyperthyroidism.

This clonotype was seen at least ten times. The CDR3 DNA reads as TGTGCCAGCACCCCCCCGGGAACGAGGGGGCCGAGGGGCACCGGGGAGCTGTTTTTT. The encoded protein is CASTPPGTRGPRGTGELFF. The V gene is TRBV12-3 or TRBV12-4, the J gene TRBJ2-2; TRBD1 matches 7 bases. V gave up 7 bases and J gave up 4 bases; unmatched junction bases: 21. The CDR3 spans 19 residues.

V is TRBV24-1 and J is TRBJ1-1; D not resolved. V lost 4 bases, J lost 3 bases, and 5 bases lay in between. The V gene's germline CDR1 is KGHDR and CDR2 SFDVKD. CDR3 size: 12 residues. As DNA, the CDR3 is TGTGCCACCAGTGACCCATACACTGAAGCTTTCTTT. As protein: CATSDPYTEAFF.

The chain carries TRBV25-1 and TRBJ2-5; D not certain. V lost 3 bases and J 4 bases, leaving 15 bases between the germline ends. CDR1 and CDR2 from the germline V gene are MGHDK and SYGVNS. This CDR3 has 15 residues. The CDR3 protein is CASSEGGRLIETQYF. The CDR3 DNA sequence: TGTGCCAGCAGTGAGGGCGGCAGACTCATAGAGACCCAGTACTTC.

A note on this clonotype: Being one base from a much bigger clone, this may be a read error. The CDR3 DNA reads TGCGCCAGCAGCCACCGACAGAATGAAAAACTGTTTTTT. Its protein is CASSHRQNEKLFF. The chain has TRBV5-1 and TRBJ1-4, with D maybe TRBD1 (5 bases). V was cut by 4 bases and J by 5 bases, with 9 bases left in between. Germline values: CDR1 SGHRS, CDR2 YFSETQ. There are 13 residues in the CDR3.

In this sample, this clonotype turned up many times. V gene TRBV5-1 combines with J gene TRBJ2-6; D is unclear. The CDR3 sequence is 17 residues long. Germline CDR1 is SGHRS and CDR2 is YFSETQ. V shed 3 bases and J shed 0 bases, with 13 bases lying between them. The CDR3 DNA follows: TGCGCCAGCAGCTCCCAGCCGCAGGTCTCTGGGGCCAACGTCCTGACTTTC. It encodes CASSSQPQVSGANVLTF.

V gene TRBV2 combines with J gene TRBJ1-2; TRBD1 agrees at 8 bases. Trimming at V came to 7 bases and at J to 3 bases, leaving 4 bases not matched to a gene. This CDR3 comprises 13 residues. Germline lookup yields CDR1 SNHLY and CDR2 FYNNEI. The CDR3 loop reads CASKQGADYGYTF. CDR3 bases: TGTGCCAGCAAGCAGGGGGCAGACTATGGCTACACCTTC.

The chain uses TRBV28 and TRBJ2-1; 14 positions agree with TRBD2. The CDR3 is 20 amino acids. V lost 10 bases to trimming and J lost 0 bases; unmatched junction nucleotides: 17. Germline lookup yields CDR1 MDHEN and CDR2 SYDVKM. The DNA of the CDR3 is TGTGCCACCAAAAAAGGATACCTCGGGACTAGCGGGAGCTCCTACAATGAGCAGTTCTTC. Its translation is CATKKGYLGTSGSSYNEQFF.

This clonotype showed up many times. The chain carries TRBV7-8 and TRBJ1-4; D is undetermined. The CDR3 contains 16 residues. V was trimmed by 5 bases and J by 0 bases, leaving 13 bases between them. Germline lookup yields CDR1 SGHVS and CDR2 FQNEAQ. The CDR3 is CASSPRTGTTNEKLFF. The CDR3 DNA reads TGTGCCAGCAGCCCCCGGACGGGAACAACTAATGAAAAACTGTTTTTT.

J is TRBJ2-7 and V is TRBV19; 10 bases map to TRBD2. J was trimmed by 6 bases and V by 5 bases; bases with no gene match: 10. The CDR3 has 15 amino acids. CDR1 and CDR2 (germline): LNHDA, SQIVND (reference sequence). The CDR3 bases are TGTGCCAGTAGTGTAGCGGGAGGAAAAGGGGGCGAGCAGTACTTC. Amino acids: CASSVAGGKGGEQYF.

This clonotype was counted a few times. A much bigger clone sits one base away, suggesting this may be a read error. This chain uses TRBV7-8 with TRBJ2-1; TRBD2 aligns across 8 bases. The V gene end was trimmed by 3 bases and the J gene end by 3 bases; junction bases not matched to a gene: 4. The CDR3 is made up of 15 amino acids. CDR1 SGHVS and CDR2 FQNEAQ come from the germline V gene. The CDR3 DNA is TGTGCCAGCAGCTTGGCACGGGGGGGCTACAATGAGCAGTTCTTC. It encodes CASSLARGGYNEQFF.

The chain links TRBV2 to TRBJ1-6; no firm D call. The CDR3 has 16 residues. Germline CDR1 reads SNHLY; CDR2 reads FYNNEI. Trimming took off 6 bases at V and 6 bases at J, with 18 bases between the two ends. CDR3 in amino acids: CASRPDNRFCNSPLHF. In DNA, the CDR3 is TGTGCCAGCAGGCCGGATAACAGATTTTGTAATTCACCCCTCCACTTT.

This clonotype appeared a few times. This chain connects TRBV7-3 to TRBJ2-3; 11 bases are a match to TRBD2. The CDR3 runs to 22 residues. From germline, CDR1 is SGHTA and CDR2 FQGTGA. V was clipped by 1 base and J by 2 bases; unmatched bases: 20. The CDR3 loop reads CASSLNWRGVAGGPGNTDTQYF. DNA for the CDR3: TGTGCCAGCAGCTTAAATTGGAGGGGCGTAGCGGGAGGGCCTGGGAACACAGATACGCAGTATTTT.

The chain employs TRBV20-1 and TRBJ2-3, with TRBD2 as a possible D gene (5 bases). V lost 1 base, J lost 1 base, and 9 bases lay in between. Germline lookup yields CDR1 DFQATT and CDR2 SNEGSKA (reference sequence). This CDR3 spans 14 amino acids. CDR3 coding DNA: TGCAGTGCTAGAGGCGGGTACGGCACAGATACGCAGTATTTT. Translated, it gives CSARGGYGTDTQYF.

This sequence joins TRBV28 and TRBJ2-7, with D perhaps matching TRBD2 (6 bases). V dropped 5 bases and J dropped 2 bases, with 22 bases sitting between them. Germline-derived CDR1 and CDR2 are MDHEN and SYDVKM. The CDR3 loop spans 17 amino acids. The CDR3 DNA reads TGTGCCAGCAGTGCAAGTGGAGGGCAGGGCCTCACCTACGAGCAGTACTTC. It codes for CASSASGGQGLTYEQYF.

This clonotype was seen ten or more times. The gene calls are TRBV5-1 and TRBJ2-5; TRBD2 might be the D (5 bases). CDR3 length: 13 residues. V was pared by 7 bases and J by 5 bases, with 15 bases between. The germline V gene encodes CDR1 SGHRS and CDR2 YFSETQ. The CDR3 nucleotides read TGCGCCAGCGCTACGAGGGTTTCGGAGACCCAGTACTTC. Its protein is CASATRVSETQYF.

The chain combines TRBV7-9 with TRBJ2-5; a weak D match, TRBD2 (6 bases). Per germline, CDR1 SEHNR and CDR2 FQNEAQ (reference sequence). The CDR3 covers 15 residues. The ends were cut back, 6 bases at V and 7 bases at J, with 21 bases in the middle. As DNA, the CDR3 is TGTGCCAGCAGTCCTTTCGGACTACCGATAGGGACCCAGTACTTC. Translation: CASSPFGLPIGTQYF.

This clonotype was seen at least ten times. The V and J genes are TRBV6-1 and TRBJ2-7; 9 nucleotides line up with TRBD1. Germline CDR1 reads MNHNS; CDR2 reads SASEGT. Losses at the gene ends were 8 bases for V and 2 bases for J; bases not matched to a gene: 10. The CDR3 totals 15 residues. The CDR3 region is CASRMTGQGTYEQYF. In nucleotides, the CDR3 is TGTGCCAGCCGGATGACGGGACAGGGAACCTACGAGCAGTACTTC.

The rearrangement joins TRBV5-6 to TRBJ2-4; TRBD1 is a possible D gene (6 bases). CDR1 SGHDT and CDR2 YYEEEE come from the germline V gene. V gave up 4 bases and J gave up 8 bases, with 25 bases separating them. The CDR3 is made up of 17 amino acids. The CDR3, as DNA: TGTGCCAGCAGCCAGTTTTTTAGGGGGATTGATAGGGACATTCAGTACTTC. Protein sequence: CASSQFFRGIDRDIQYF.

This clonotype occurred many times. The rearrangement uses TRBV20-1 and TRBJ2-5; 7 nucleotides match TRBD1. The V gene end was trimmed by 3 bases and the J gene end by 2 bases; junction bases not matched to a gene: 3. The CDR3 sequence is 13 residues long. CDR1 and CDR2 (germline): DFQATT, SNEGSKA (reference sequence). CDR3 region: CSASLGQQETQYF. DNA of the CDR3: TGCAGTGCTAGCTTGGGACAGCAAGAGACCCAGTACTTC.

This clonotype was counted many times. The chain couples TRBV5-1 to TRBJ1-3, with TRBD1 as a possible D gene (6 bases). Germline V gives CDR1 SGHRS, CDR2 YFSETQ. V lost 5 bases to trimming and J lost 4 bases, with 13 bases between them. The CDR3 has 14 residues. The DNA for the CDR3 is TGCGCCAGCAGTGCAGGGGATACCGGAAACACCATATATTTT. Protein product: CASSAGDTGNTIYF.

This clonotype was detected many times. This rearrangement joins TRBV28 to TRBJ1-1; 8 bases match TRBD1. This CDR3 has 15 amino acids. The V gene's germline CDR1 is MDHEN and CDR2 SYDVKM. V dropped 6 bases and J dropped 6; count of bases not matched to a gene: 12. Here the CDR3 DNA reads TGTGCCAGCAGCCCCCCGACAGGGGAAAAACCTGAAGCTTTCTTT. Encoded protein: CASSPPTGEKPEAFF.

This clonotype appeared many times. V usage is TRBV2 and J usage is TRBJ2-1; tentative D call: TRBD2 (5 bases). Germline V CDR1 and CDR2: SNHLY, FYNNEI. This CDR3 contains 14 residues. Between the trimmed V and J ends, which lost 8 bases and 9 bases, there was a span of 20 bases. CDR3 sequence reads: CASYTGGHPSEQFF. CDR3 DNA sequence: TGTGCCAGCTATACTGGCGGGCACCCTAGTGAGCAGTTCTTC.

This clonotype was counted at least ten times. The V call is TRBV7-9, the J call TRBJ2-2, with D unclear. This CDR3 spans 14 amino acids. With 1 base removed from V and 4 bases from J, the gap between germline ends came to 7 bases. Germline V CDR1 and CDR2: SEHNR, FQNEAQ (reference sequence). CDR3 nucleotide sequence: TGTGCCAGCAGCTTAGTGCGTGGCACCGGGGAGCTGTTTTTT. It encodes CASSLVRGTGELFF.